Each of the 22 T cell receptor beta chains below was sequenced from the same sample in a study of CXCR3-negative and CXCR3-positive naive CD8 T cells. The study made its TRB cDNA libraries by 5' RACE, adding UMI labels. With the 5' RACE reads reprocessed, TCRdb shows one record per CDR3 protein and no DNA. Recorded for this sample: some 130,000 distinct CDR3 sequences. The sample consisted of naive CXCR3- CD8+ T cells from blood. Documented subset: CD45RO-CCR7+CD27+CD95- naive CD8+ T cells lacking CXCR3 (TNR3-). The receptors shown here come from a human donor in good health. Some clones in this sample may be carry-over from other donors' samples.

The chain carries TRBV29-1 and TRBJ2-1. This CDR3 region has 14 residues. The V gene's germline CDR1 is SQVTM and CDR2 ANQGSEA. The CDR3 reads CSVEESDPVGEQFF.

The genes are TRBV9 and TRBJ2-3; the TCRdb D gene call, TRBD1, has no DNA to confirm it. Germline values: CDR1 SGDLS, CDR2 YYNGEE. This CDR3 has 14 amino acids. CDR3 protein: CASSVDRRTDTQYF.

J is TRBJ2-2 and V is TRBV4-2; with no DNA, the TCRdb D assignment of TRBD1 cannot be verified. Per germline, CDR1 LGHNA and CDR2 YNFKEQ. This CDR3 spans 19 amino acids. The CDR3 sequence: CASSPMGSGGQANTGELFF.

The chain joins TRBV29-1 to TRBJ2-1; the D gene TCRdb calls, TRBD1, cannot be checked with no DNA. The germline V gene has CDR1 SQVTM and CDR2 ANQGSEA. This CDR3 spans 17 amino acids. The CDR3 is CSVYGASGQGVYNEQFF.

The CDR3 is CSARPTSVGYQETQYF. The V and J genes are TRBV20-1 and TRBJ2-5; TCRdb's D call, TRBD2, is unchecked because there is no DNA. In germline, CDR1 is DFQATT, CDR2 SNEGSKA (reference sequence). The CDR3 contains 16 residues.

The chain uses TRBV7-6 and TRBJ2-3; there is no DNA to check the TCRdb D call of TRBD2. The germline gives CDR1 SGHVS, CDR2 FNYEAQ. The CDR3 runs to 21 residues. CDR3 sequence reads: CASSQSPGLAGGPVSPDTQYF.

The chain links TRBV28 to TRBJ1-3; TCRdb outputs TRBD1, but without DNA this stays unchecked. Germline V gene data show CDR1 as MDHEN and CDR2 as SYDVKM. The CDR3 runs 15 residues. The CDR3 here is CASSTGRISGNTIYF.

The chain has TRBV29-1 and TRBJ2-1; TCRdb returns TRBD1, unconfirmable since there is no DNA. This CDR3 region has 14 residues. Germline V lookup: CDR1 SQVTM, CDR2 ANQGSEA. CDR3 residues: CSARTGGSYNEQFF.

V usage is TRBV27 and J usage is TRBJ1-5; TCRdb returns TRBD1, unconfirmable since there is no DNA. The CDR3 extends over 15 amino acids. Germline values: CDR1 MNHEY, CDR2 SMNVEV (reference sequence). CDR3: CARSLGTGGNQPQHF.

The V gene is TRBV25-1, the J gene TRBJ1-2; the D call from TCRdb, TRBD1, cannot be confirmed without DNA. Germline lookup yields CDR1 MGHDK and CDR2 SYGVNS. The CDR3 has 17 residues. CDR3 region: CASSDLRAGDPNYGYTF.

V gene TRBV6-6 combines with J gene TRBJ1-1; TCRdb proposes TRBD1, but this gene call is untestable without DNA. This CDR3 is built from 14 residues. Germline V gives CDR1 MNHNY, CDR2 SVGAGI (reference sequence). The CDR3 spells CASSYGTVNTEAFF.

CDR3 amino acids: CSVSRENQETQYF. This chain uses TRBV20-1 with TRBJ2-5; TCRdb picks TRBD1, but there is no DNA to check that call. The germline CDR1 and CDR2 sequences are DFQATT and SNEGSKA (reference sequence). This CDR3 is 13 amino acids long.

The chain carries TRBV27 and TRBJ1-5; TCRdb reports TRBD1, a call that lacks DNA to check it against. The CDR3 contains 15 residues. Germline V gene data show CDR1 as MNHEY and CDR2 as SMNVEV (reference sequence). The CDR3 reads CASSKQGDSNQPQHF.

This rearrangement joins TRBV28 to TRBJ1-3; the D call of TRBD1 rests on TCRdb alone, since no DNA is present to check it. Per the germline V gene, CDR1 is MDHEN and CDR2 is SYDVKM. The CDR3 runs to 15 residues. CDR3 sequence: CASTLAGTDGNTIYF.

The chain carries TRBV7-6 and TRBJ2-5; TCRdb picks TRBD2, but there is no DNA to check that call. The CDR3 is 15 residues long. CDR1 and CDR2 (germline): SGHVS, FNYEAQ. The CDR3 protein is CASSSGLAAEETQYF.

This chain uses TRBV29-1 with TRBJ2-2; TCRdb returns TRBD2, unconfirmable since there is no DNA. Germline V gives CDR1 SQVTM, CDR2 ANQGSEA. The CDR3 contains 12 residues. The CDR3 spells CSVLVNTGELFF.

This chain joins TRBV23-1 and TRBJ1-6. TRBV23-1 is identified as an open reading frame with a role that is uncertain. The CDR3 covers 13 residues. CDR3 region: CASSQIYCSPLHF.

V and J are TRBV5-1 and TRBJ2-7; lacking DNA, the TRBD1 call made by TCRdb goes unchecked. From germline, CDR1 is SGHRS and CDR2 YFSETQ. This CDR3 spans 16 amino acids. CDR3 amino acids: CASSTDPRDGPLEQYF. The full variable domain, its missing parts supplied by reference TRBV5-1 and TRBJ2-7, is KAGVTQTPRYLIKTRGQQVTLSCSPISGHRSVSWYQQTPGQGLQFLFEYFSETQRNKGNFPGRFSGRQFSNSRSEMNVSTLELGDSALYLCASSTDPRDGPLEQYFGPGTRLTVT.

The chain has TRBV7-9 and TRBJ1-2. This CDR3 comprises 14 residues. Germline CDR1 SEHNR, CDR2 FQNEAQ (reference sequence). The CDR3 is CASSSTGSSYGYTF.

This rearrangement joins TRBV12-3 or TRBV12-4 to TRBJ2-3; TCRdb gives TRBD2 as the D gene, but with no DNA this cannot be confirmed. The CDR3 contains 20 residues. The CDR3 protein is CASSTLSLAGGTTGTDTQYF.

The CDR3 sequence is CASSFPPREAPSTDTQYF. The rearrangement links TRBV7-2 to TRBJ2-3; TCRdb outputs TRBD1, but without DNA this stays unchecked. From germline, CDR1 is SGHTA and CDR2 FQGNSA. This CDR3 comprises 18 residues.

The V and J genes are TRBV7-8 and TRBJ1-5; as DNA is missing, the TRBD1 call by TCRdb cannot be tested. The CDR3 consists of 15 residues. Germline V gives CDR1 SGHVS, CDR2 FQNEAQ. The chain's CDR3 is CASSLEGTGDQPQHF.